These 17 T cell receptor beta chains originate from one sample sequenced in a study of technical replicates of blood from a handful of donors listed by TCRdb under 2017. Receptor libraries were prepared by the immunoSEQ multiplex PCR assay. In TCRdb, the immuneACCESS table is reduced to in-frame sequences with V and J assigned. These tables do not hold every clone; where another copy was compared, an unresolved V gene accounts for under half, and the others remain unexplained. Recorded for this sample are 95,000 or so clones; 85% to 95% of them occurred a single time. The ten most abundant clones make up roughly 0.33% of the sample. The specimen sequenced was T cells isolated from PBMCs. The receptors were sampled from a human donor in good health.

This sequence joins TRBV7-9 and TRBJ2-2; D not certain. The CDR3 runs 14 residues. Germline values: CDR1 SEHNR, CDR2 FQNEAQ (reference sequence). V lost 5 bases and J 4 bases, leaving 11 bases between the germline ends. The CDR3 DNA reads as TGTGCCAGCAGCAACAGAACAGCCACCGGGGAGCTGTTTTTT. It translates to CASSNRTATGELFF. Drawing the rest from reference TRBV7-9 and TRBJ2-2, the complete variable domain is DTGVSQNPRHKITKRGQNVTFRCDPISEHNRLYWYRQTLGQGPEFLTYFQNEAQLEKSRLLSDRFSAERPKGSFSTLEIQRTEQGDSAMYLCASSNRTATGELFFGEGSRLTVL.

This clone was found once. The chain is built from TRBV5-5 and TRBJ1-2; tentatively, D is TRBD1 (6 bases). Trimming left V 3 bases short and J 1 base short, with 16 bases between. Germline V CDR1 and CDR2: SGHKS, YYEKEE (reference sequence). The CDR3 consists of 16 residues. The CDR3 DNA follows: TGTGCCAGCAGCTCAGCCGCCAACAGGGATAACTATGGCTACACCTTC. It translates to CASSSAANRDNYGYTF.

This rearrangement joins TRBV11-3 to TRBJ2-4, with 8 bases matching TRBD1. This CDR3 spans 13 amino acids. J was trimmed by 10 bases and V by 1 base; bases with no gene match: 3. Germline assignment: CDR1 SGHNT and CDR2 YENEEA. The CDR3 bases are TGTGCCAGCAGCTTAGGACAGGGGAGAATTCAGTACTTC. This translates into CASSLGQGRIQYF. Looking up the rest from reference TRBV11-3 and TRBJ2-4 gives the full variable domain: EAGVVQSPRYKIIEKKQPVAFWCNPISGHNTLYWYLQNLGQGPELLIRYENEEAVDDSQLPKDRFSAERLKGVDSTLKIQPAELGDSAVYLCASSLGQGRIQYFGAGTRLSVL.

CDR3 protein: CASETSYEQYF. CDR3 sequence (DNA): TGTGCCAGCGAAACTTCCTACGAGCAGTACTTC. The chain carries TRBV7-9 and TRBJ2-7; D call uncertain. This CDR3 has 11 residues. V was cut by 8 bases and J by 1 base, with 6 bases left in between. Germline loops: CDR1 SEHNR, CDR2 FQNEAQ (reference sequence).

This clone was seen only once. The chain couples TRBV5-4 to TRBJ1-4; D gene uncertain. Germline V gene lookup returns CDR1 SGHNT and CDR2 YYREEE (reference sequence). The CDR3 runs to 16 residues. Trimming took off 1 base at V and 8 bases at J, with 18 bases between the two ends. CDR3 protein: CASSLSPAEGDEKLFF. CDR3 in DNA: TGTGCCAGCAGCTTGTCCCCGGCGGAGGGTGACGAAAAACTGTTTTTT.

This clone has a single count. The chain recombines TRBV7-9 with TRBJ2-2; weak D call: TRBD2 (6 bases). Germline V gives CDR1 SEHNR, CDR2 FQNEAQ (reference sequence). The CDR3 has 14 residues. V was clipped by 5 bases and J by 1 base, with 8 bases between them. The CDR3 reads CASSPGLNTGELFF. The CDR3 coding sequence is TGTGCCAGCAGCCCGGGACTGAACACCGGGGAGCTGTTTTTT.

This chain joins TRBV6-6 and TRBJ2-7; a weak D match, TRBD2 (5 bases). Between the trimmed V and J ends, which lost 4 bases and 7 bases, there was a span of 11 bases. This CDR3 is built from 12 residues. The germline CDR1 and CDR2 sequences are MNHNY and SVGAGI (reference sequence). The CDR3, as DNA: TGTGCCAGCAGTTGGGAGACGGGAGAGCAGTACTTC. It codes for CASSWETGEQYF.

This chain connects TRBV7-6 to TRBJ2-7; D perhaps matches TRBD2 (6 bases). The V end lost 1 base, the J end lost 4 bases, and 17 bases lay between the germline ends. CDR1 and CDR2 (germline): SGHVS, FNYEAQ. The CDR3 totals 16 residues. The CDR3 spells CASSLGLGDSGYEQYF. The CDR3, as DNA: TGTGCCAGCAGCTTAGGGCTTGGAGATAGCGGATACGAGCAGTACTTC.

The chain has TRBV27 and TRBJ1-1, with D perhaps TRBD1 (6 bases). The CDR3 consists of 15 residues. Germline V lookup: CDR1 MNHEY, CDR2 SMNVEV (reference sequence). The V end lost 2 bases, the J end lost 6 bases, and 16 bases lay between the germline ends. As DNA, the CDR3 is TGTGCCAGCAGTTTAGGTTCAGGGGTTAGCGCTGAAGCTTTCTTT. As protein: CASSLGSGVSAEAFF.

The chain employs TRBV30 and TRBJ2-2, with 12 positions matching TRBD2. This CDR3 has 16 residues. V trimming: 3 bases; J trimming: 5 bases; junction bases outside the gene matches: 7. Germline V gene lookup returns CDR1 GTSNPN and CDR2 SVGIG (reference sequence). The CDR3 coding sequence is TGTGCCTGGAGGGCTAGCGGGAGGGCCGGGACCGGGGAGCTGTTTTTT. Translation gives CAWRASGRAGTGELFF.

This chain uses TRBV15 with TRBJ2-3; D ambiguous. Trimming removed 4 bases from V and 3 bases from J, with 5 bases in between. This CDR3 has 12 residues. Germline CDR1 is LNHNV and CDR2 is YYDKDF (reference sequence). Here the CDR3 DNA reads TGTGCCACCAGCATCCAAACAGATACGCAGTATTTT. Translated, it gives CATSIQTDTQYF.

This clone was seen once. The rearrangement links TRBV15 to TRBJ1-5; D is uncertain. There are 15 residues in the CDR3. V was cut by 1 base and J by 6 bases, with 13 bases left in between. Germline loops: CDR1 LNHNV, CDR2 YYDKDF (reference sequence). CDR3 protein: CATSRARDGIQPQHF. In nucleotides, the CDR3 is TGTGCCACCAGCAGAGCTCGGGATGGTATTCAGCCCCAGCATTTT.

The chain combines TRBV7-8 with TRBJ2-7, with D maybe TRBD2 (6 bases). Trimming removed 3 bases at V and 5 bases at J, with 29 bases between. Germline lookup yields CDR1 SGHVS and CDR2 FQNEAQ. The CDR3 runs to 19 residues. Here the CDR3 reads CASSFSNFLLGGPLNEQYF. The CDR3 region has the DNA TGTGCCAGCAGCTTTTCTAACTTCCTTTTGGGAGGCCCCTTAAACGAGCAGTACTTC.

The chain employs TRBV7-2 and TRBJ2-1; tentative D call: TRBD2 (5 bases). The germline V gene has CDR1 SGHTA and CDR2 FQGNSA. CDR3 length equals 13 residues. Trimming cost V 2 bases and J 4 bases, with 6 bases left between them. The CDR3 sequence: CASSLTRYNEQFF. CDR3 nucleotide sequence: TGTGCCAGCAGCTTAACTAGATACAATGAGCAGTTCTTC.

The chain combines TRBV7-2 with TRBJ2-2; D is unresolved. This CDR3 region has 12 residues. Germline V gene lookup returns CDR1 SGHTA and CDR2 FQGNSA. Trimming removed 3 bases from V and 4 bases from J, with 3 bases in between. For the CDR3, the DNA is TGTGCCAGCAGCTTTATCACCGGGGAGCTGTTTTTT. This gives the protein CASSFITGELFF.

The count of this clone is one. This rearrangement joins TRBV10-3 to TRBJ2-2, with a tentative D call TRBD1 (6 bases). Per germline, CDR1 ENHRY and CDR2 SYGVKD. The length of the CDR3 is 14 residues. Trimming shortened V by 9 bases and J by 1 base, and 12 bases separated the two germline ends. The CDR3 loop is CAIDRRKNTGELFF. CDR3 DNA: TGTGCCATTGACAGGAGAAAGAACACCGGGGAGCTGTTTTTT.

This sequence joins TRBV11-3 and TRBJ2-7; 7 bases agree with TRBD2. The junction had 11 bases not matched to a gene; V was cut back by 0 bases and J by 6 bases. The length of the CDR3 is 16 residues. Germline CDR1 reads SGHNT; CDR2 reads YENEEA. Written as DNA, the CDR3 is TGTGCCAGCAGCTTAGATTTGAGCGGGACTAATATCGAGCAGTACTTC. As protein: CASSLDLSGTNIEQYF.